The 27 T cell receptor beta chains below were found in one sample sequenced in a study of blood T cell repertoires in COVID-19. The protocol was immunoSEQ multiplex PCR, while the TCRdb copy is restricted to in-frame clones and leaves out a portion. The data contain roughly 230,000 clones, roughly 80% of them singletons. The sequencing input was peripheral blood. These receptors all come from an elderly woman with acute or convalescent COVID-19.

This sequence joins TRBV9 and TRBJ2-2, with no clear D. The CDR3 is made up of 16 amino acids. Per germline, CDR1 SGDLS and CDR2 YYNGEE. Between the trimmed V and J ends, which lost 0 bases and 0 bases, there was a span of 9 bases. The CDR3 sequence: CASSVGAGANTGELFF. CDR3 DNA sequence: TGTGCCAGCAGCGTAGGCGCAGGTGCGAACACCGGGGAGCTGTTTTTT.

The chain combines TRBV7-9 with TRBJ2-7; 12 bases align to TRBD2. CDR3 size: 15 residues. Germline values: CDR1 SEHNR, CDR2 FQNEAQ (reference sequence). Losses at the gene ends were 5 bases for V and 2 bases for J; bases not matched to a gene: 4. CDR3 bases: TGTGCCAGCAGCCCGACTAGCGGGGGACCCTACGAGCAGTACTTC. Translation gives CASSPTSGGPYEQYF.

The J gene is TRBJ1-2, the V gene TRBV11-2, with 8 bases that match TRBD1. The V segment lost 5 bases and the J segment 12 bases; nucleotides outside the gene matches: 11. The CDR3 extends over 13 amino acids. Looked up from germline, CDR1 is SGHAT and CDR2 is FQNNGV. The CDR3 nucleotides read TGTGCCAGCAGCCCGGGACAGGCGGGGAAGGACACCTTC. This sequence encodes CASSPGQAGKDTF.

This clone appeared once. The J gene is TRBJ2-7, the V gene TRBV11-3, with 7 bases identical to TRBD2. V trimming: 1 base; J trimming: 2 bases; junction bases outside the gene matches: 2. Per the germline V gene, CDR1 is SGHNT and CDR2 is YENEEA. The length of the CDR3 is 14 residues. CDR3 nucleotide sequence: TGTGCCAGCAGCTTAGCGGGGGGACCCTACGAGCAGTACTTC. Its protein product is CASSLAGGPYEQYF.

V usage is TRBV19 and J usage is TRBJ1-1; 9 positions agree with TRBD1. The CDR3 sequence is 14 residues long. Per germline, CDR1 LNHDA and CDR2 SQIVND (reference sequence). Trimming cost V 7 bases and J 5 bases; bases outside gene matches: 8. This CDR3 reads CASKSETGGTEAFF. CDR3 nucleotide sequence: TGTGCCAGTAAATCCGAGACAGGGGGAACTGAAGCTTTCTTT. The full variable domain, in which reference TRBV19 and TRBJ1-1 provide the parts outside the CDR3, is DGGITQSPKYLFRKEGQNVTLSCEQNLNHDAMYWYRQDPGQGLRLIYYSQIVNDFQKGDIAEGYSVSREKKESFPLTVTSAQKNPTAFYLCASKSETGGTEAFFGQGTRLTVV.

This clone was observed a handful of times. J is TRBJ2-3 and V is TRBV5-6, with 8 nucleotides matching TRBD2. The V gene end was trimmed by 4 bases and the J gene end by 0 bases; junction bases not matched to a gene: 4. The CDR3 length is 15 residues. The germline CDR1 and CDR2 sequences are SGHDT and YYEEEE. Here the CDR3 DNA reads TGTGCCAGCAGCCGCGGGGGGCGAAGCACAGATACGCAGTATTTT. It specifies CASSRGGRSTDTQYF.

V usage is TRBV6-5 and J usage is TRBJ1-1; 7 nucleotides agree with TRBD1. The CDR3 runs 15 residues. Germline assignment: CDR1 MNHEY and CDR2 SVGAGI. With V trimmed by 8 bases and J by 2 bases, 11 bases remained unmatched. The CDR3 DNA sequence: TGTGCCAGCTCACGCGAGGGGGCAATAAACACTGAAGCTTTCTTT. This gives the protein CASSREGAINTEAFF.

Here the CDR3 DNA reads TGTGCCAGCAGCTGGCAGAACCTGAACACTGAAGCTTTCTTT. Amino acids: CASSWQNLNTEAFF. J is TRBJ1-1 and V is TRBV7-9, with D unresolved. The CDR3 extends over 14 amino acids. Germline V gene data show CDR1 as SEHNR and CDR2 as FQNEAQ (reference sequence). V was pared by 4 bases and J by 0 bases, with 9 bases between.

The J gene is TRBJ2-7, the V gene TRBV28, with D hard to call. The germline gives CDR1 MDHEN, CDR2 SYDVKM. Trimming stripped 2 bases from V and 3 bases from J, with 5 bases between. The CDR3 has 12 residues. The DNA of the CDR3 is TGTGCCAGCAGTTTACGGAGCTACGAGCAGTACTTC. Translating it yields CASSLRSYEQYF.

In its sample, this clone was seen a few times. The gene calls are TRBV5-1 and TRBJ2-3; 7 bases agree with TRBD2. V lost 3 bases to trimming and J lost 5 bases; unmatched junction nucleotides: 9. The CDR3 loop spans 15 amino acids. Germline loops: CDR1 SGHRS, CDR2 YFSETQ. For the CDR3, the DNA is TGCGCCAGCAGCTCTGGGAGGGGTCTCGGAGATACGCAGTATTTT. It is translated as CASSSGRGLGDTQYF. Filled out from reference TRBV5-1 and TRBJ2-3, the complete variable domain reads KAGVTQTPRYLIKTRGQQVTLSCSPISGHRSVSWYQQTPGQGLQFLFEYFSETQRNKGNFPGRFSGRQFSNSRSEMNVSTLELGDSALYLCASSSGRGLGDTQYFGPGTRLTVL.

The V and J genes are TRBV7-2 and TRBJ2-3, with 9 positions matching TRBD1. The CDR3 totals 15 residues. CDR1 and CDR2 from the germline V gene are SGHTA and FQGNSA. Unmatched junction bases numbered 4, after V lost 4 bases and J lost 2 bases. The CDR3 region has the DNA TGTGCCAGCAGCTCCCGGACAGGGGACACAGATACGCAGTATTTT. This translates into CASSSRTGDTDTQYF.

The chain couples TRBV5-1 to TRBJ1-4; 7 bases agree with TRBD1. J gave up 3 bases and V 0 bases, and 14 bases lay outside the gene matches. Germline CDR1 reads SGHRS; CDR2 reads YFSETQ. CDR3 length: 19 amino acids. CDR3 nucleotide sequence: TGCGCCAGCAGCTTGGGGTTGATGTCGGAGGGGGCGGCTAATGAAAAACTGTTTTTT. Amino acids: CASSLGLMSEGAANEKLFF.

The chain carries TRBV7-3 and TRBJ2-1; the D gene is possibly TRBD2 (6 bases). The germline V gene encodes CDR1 SGHTA and CDR2 FQGTGA. Trimming pared 2 bases from V and 4 bases from J, leaving 9 bases between. The CDR3 totals 14 residues. The CDR3: CASSLPGVYNEQFF. In nucleotides, the CDR3 is TGTGCCAGCAGCTTACCGGGAGTTTACAATGAGCAGTTCTTC.

This clone was detected only a few times. The rearrangement links TRBV5-4 to TRBJ2-2, with 12 bases that match TRBD1. Germline lookup yields CDR1 SGHNT and CDR2 YYREEE (reference sequence). The CDR3 runs 16 residues. Germline trimming cut 4 bases from V and 4 bases from J; bases unmatched to any gene: 5. The CDR3 region is CASSMGQGATTGELFF. The CDR3 DNA reads TGTGCCAGCAGCATGGGACAGGGGGCGACCACCGGGGAGCTGTTTTTT.

V and J are TRBV5-1 and TRBJ2-1; 15 nucleotides align to TRBD2. From germline, CDR1 is SGHRS and CDR2 YFSETQ. There are 19 residues in the CDR3. With V trimmed by 5 bases and J by 7 bases, 16 bases remained unmatched. The CDR3 DNA is TGCGCCAGCAGTTACGGGGGGACTAGCGGGAGGCGCTTTGGAAATGAGCAGTTCTTC. It encodes CASSYGGTSGRRFGNEQFF.

The V and J genes are TRBV9 and TRBJ2-7, with 8 bases fitting TRBD2. With V trimmed by 5 bases and J by 6 bases, 16 bases remained unmatched. Germline V gene sequence: CDR1 SGDLS, CDR2 YYNGEE. The CDR3 loop spans 16 amino acids. The CDR3 protein is CASSVLPGLEGGEQYF. The CDR3 coding sequence is TGTGCCAGCAGTGTTCTCCCGGGACTAGAGGGGGGCGAGCAGTACTTC.

The table lists this clone with many counts. The V and J genes are TRBV9 and TRBJ2-1; D is possibly TRBD2 (5 bases). Looked up from germline, CDR1 is SGDLS and CDR2 is YYNGEE. Trimming pared 4 bases from V and 8 bases from J, leaving 13 bases between. The CDR3 has 13 amino acids. The DNA of the CDR3 is TGTGCCAGCAGCCCCTTACTAGAGGATGAGCAGTTCTTC. Protein: CASSPLLEDEQFF.

The chain couples TRBV19 to TRBJ2-2; D is unclear. The CDR3 runs to 16 residues. V lost 3 bases, J lost 4 bases, and 15 bases lay in between. Germline V gene sequence: CDR1 LNHDA, CDR2 SQIVND (reference sequence). The CDR3 loop is CASSIATASFTGELFF. As DNA, the CDR3 is TGTGCCAGTAGTATTGCGACTGCGTCCTTCACCGGGGAGCTGTTTTTT. Full variable domain (rest looked up from reference TRBV19 and TRBJ2-2): DGGITQSPKYLFRKEGQNVTLSCEQNLNHDAMYWYRQDPGQGLRLIYYSQIVNDFQKGDIAEGYSVSREKKESFPLTVTSAQKNPTAFYLCASSIATASFTGELFFGEGSRLTVL.

The rearrangement joins TRBV7-9 to TRBJ2-1; no reliable D call. In germline, CDR1 is SEHNR, CDR2 FQNEAQ (reference sequence). The CDR3 covers 13 residues. V was trimmed by 7 bases and J by 6 bases, leaving 13 bases between them. The CDR3 coding sequence is TGTGCCAGCACCGCCGGCAGGTCCAATGAGCAGTTCTTC. This sequence encodes CASTAGRSNEQFF.

The chain recombines TRBV9 with TRBJ2-3, with D maybe TRBD2 (7 bases). V lost 3 bases to trimming and J lost 2 bases, with 13 bases between them. CDR1 SGDLS and CDR2 YYNGEE come from the germline V gene. The CDR3 length is 15 residues. For the CDR3, the DNA is TGTGCCAGCAGCGCCCTCGGGGGGCCCACAGATACGCAGTATTTT. Amino acid sequence: CASSALGGPTDTQYF.

This clone was recorded many times. V usage is TRBV28 and J usage is TRBJ2-2, with no clear D. CDR1 and CDR2 from the germline V gene are MDHEN and SYDVKM. The CDR3 is 14 residues long. Deletions cut 6 bases from V and 2 bases from J, with 10 bases between. The CDR3, as DNA: TGTGCCAGCAGGTTAACGACTAACACCGGGGAGCTGTTTTTT. Encoded protein: CASRLTTNTGELFF.

V and J are TRBV5-1 and TRBJ2-2, with 9 bases identical to TRBD1. The CDR3 is 16 residues long. V trimming: 3 bases; J trimming: 4 bases; junction bases outside the gene matches: 7. The germline V gene encodes CDR1 SGHRS and CDR2 YFSETQ. CDR3 loop: CASSSTGTGSTGELFF. The CDR3 DNA follows: TGCGCCAGCAGCTCTACCGGGACAGGGAGCACCGGGGAGCTGTTTTTT.

The rearrangement links TRBV6-6 to TRBJ1-4; tentatively, D is TRBD1 (5 bases). The ends were cut back, 2 bases at V and 6 bases at J, with 13 bases in the middle. The CDR3 loop spans 15 amino acids. In germline, CDR1 is MNHNY, CDR2 SVGAGI (reference sequence). CDR3 bases: TGTGCCAGCAGTTACGGGGGGGAAATGGATGAAAAACTGTTTTTT. Encoded protein: CASSYGGEMDEKLFF.

This chain links TRBV7-9 with TRBJ1-1; TRBD1 matches at 7 bases. The CDR3 covers 15 residues. Germline CDR1 SEHNR, CDR2 FQNEAQ (reference sequence). V dropped 2 bases and J dropped 2; count of bases not matched to a gene: 5. The CDR3 loop is CASSLIGGPNTEAFF. The CDR3 DNA is TGTGCCAGCAGCTTAATAGGGGGCCCTAACACTGAAGCTTTCTTT.

V gene TRBV7-3 combines with J gene TRBJ2-6; D may be TRBD1 (5 bases). The V end lost 1 base, the J end lost 2 bases, and 6 bases lay between the germline ends. This CDR3 is built from 15 residues. Germline CDR1 reads SGHTA; CDR2 reads FQGTGA. DNA of the CDR3: TGTGCCAGCAGCTTAAAAGGGGCTGGGGCCAACGTCCTGACTTTC. Translation: CASSLKGAGANVLTF.

The chain employs TRBV6-6 and TRBJ2-7, with D tentatively TRBD1 (6 bases). V lost 0 bases and J 0 bases, leaving 9 bases between the germline ends. The length of the CDR3 is 15 residues. Germline CDR1 MNHNY, CDR2 SVGAGI (reference sequence). The CDR3 nucleotides read TGTGCCAGCAGTTACTCGGCAGGGGACTCCTACGAGCAGTACTTC. Residues: CASSYSAGDSYEQYF.

The rearrangement links TRBV12-3 or TRBV12-4 to TRBJ1-1, with TRBD1 as a possible D gene (5 bases). The length of the CDR3 is 13 residues. V lost 5 bases to trimming and J lost 12 bases, with 19 bases between them. The CDR3 is CASSVIQGWGTFF. CDR3 bases: TGTGCCAGCAGTGTAATCCAGGGATGGGGAACTTTCTTT.